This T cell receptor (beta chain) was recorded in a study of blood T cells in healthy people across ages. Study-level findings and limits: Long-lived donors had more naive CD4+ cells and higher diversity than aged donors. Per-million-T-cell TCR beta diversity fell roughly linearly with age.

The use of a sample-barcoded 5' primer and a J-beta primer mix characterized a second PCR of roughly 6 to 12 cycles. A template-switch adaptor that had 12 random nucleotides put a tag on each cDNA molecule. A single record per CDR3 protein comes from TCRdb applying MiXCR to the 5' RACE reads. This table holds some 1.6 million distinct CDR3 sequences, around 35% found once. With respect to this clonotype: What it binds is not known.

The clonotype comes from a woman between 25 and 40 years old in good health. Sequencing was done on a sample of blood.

CDR3 in DNA: TGTGCCAGCAGTTTACAGGGCATTCAGTACTTC. Its translation is CASSLQGIQYF. The chain couples TRBV28 to TRBJ2-4, with D perhaps matching TRBD1 (5 bases). The germline CDR1 and CDR2 sequences are MDHEN and SYDVKM. V lost 2 bases, J lost 9 bases, and 5 bases lay in between. The CDR3 length is 11 residues. The full variable domain, completed using reference TRBV28 and TRBJ2-4, is DVKVTQSSRYLVKRTGEKVFLECVQDMDHENMFWYRQDPGLGLRLIYFSYDVKMKEKGDIPEGYSVSREKKERFSLILESASTNQTSMYLCASSLQGIQYFGAGTRLSVL.